The clone carrying this TCR beta chain was seen only a few times. What it recognizes is unknown. This entry is derived from a study of T-cell reconstitution after alpha-beta-depleted transplantation in children. This sample's TCRbeta library carried unique molecular identifier barcodes. TCRdb analysed the PCR reads with MiXCR anew, one entry per CDR3 protein. In the table there are roughly 790,000 distinct CDR3 sequences, 16% of which are singletons. Germline values: CDR1 SGHRS, CDR2 YFSETQ. The V end lost 0 bases, the J end lost 0 bases, and 10 bases lay between the germline ends. CDR3 length equals 16 residues. Findings and caveats of the study: Newly produced T cells mostly provided counts and TCRbeta diversity after one year, as hyperexpanded clones declined.

The material sequenced was PBMCs, mostly from graft donor cells, taken 360 days after TCRalphabeta/CD19-depleted stem cell transplant. The chain joins TRBV5-1 to TRBJ1-3; D gene ambiguous. The source of this sequence is a male patient between 5 and 17 years old who had a stem cell transplant for acute lymphoblastic leukemia, so the T cells may come from the graft donor. CDR3 region: CASSLGAAVSGNTIYF. The CDR3 coding sequence is TGCGCCAGCAGCTTGGGGGCTGCAGTCTCTGGAAACACCATATATTTT.